This is a list of T cell receptor beta chains from one sample in a study of blood T cell repertoires in COVID-19. Generated by immunoSEQ multiplex PCR, the TCRdb table keeps only in-frame clones and is missing some. Among 150,000 to 200,000 clones, just under 85% were seen once, and the ten largest hold roughly 2.7%. The source material was peripheral blood. Receptors were obtained from a woman of 80 years or more with COVID-19, enrolled during active disease. The CDR3 runs from the conserved cysteine through the conserved F or W. A D gene is named only where the DNA matches it firmly. Rows give clone size only sometimes, using once, few, many, or a class for an expanded clone.

abundance: .
d_gene: .
j_gene: TRBJ2-7
v_gene: TRBV5-4
CDR3nt: TGTGCCAGCAGCTTGGCTGGGCAGGGGTACGAGCAGTACTTC
CDR3aa: CASSLAGQGYEQYF

abundance: once
d_gene: TRBD2
j_gene: TRBJ2-7
v_gene: TRBV5-1
CDR3nt: TGCGCCAGCAGCTCCCTAGCGGGATCGGGGGAGCAGTACTTC
CDR3aa: CASSSLAGSGEQYF

abundance: .
d_gene: TRBD2
j_gene: TRBJ2-7
v_gene: TRBV7-8
CDR3nt: TGTGCCAGCAGCTTAGCGCAAGGCGGGAGCTACGAGCAGTACTTC
CDR3aa: CASSLAQGGSYEQYF

abundance: medium-sized
d_gene: .
j_gene: TRBJ1-6
v_gene: TRBV6-2/TRBV6-3
CDR3nt: TGTGCCAGCAGTTCCGCTCTCGGCGTTGAGGTTTCACCCCTCCACTTT
CDR3aa: CASSSALGVEVSPLHF

abundance: .
d_gene: TRBD1
j_gene: TRBJ2-1
v_gene: TRBV4-3
CDR3nt: TGCGCCAGCAGCCAAGAGGGACGGGGCAGGGGGTATGAGCAGTTCTTC
CDR3aa: CASSQEGRGRGYEQFF

abundance: .
d_gene: TRBD2
j_gene: TRBJ2-3
v_gene: TRBV20-1
CDR3nt: TGCAGTGCTAGTTTAAATGCGGGACTAGCGGGCGATGCAGATACGCAGTATTTT
CDR3aa: CSASLNAGLAGDADTQYF

abundance: .
d_gene: TRBD1
j_gene: TRBJ1-4
v_gene: TRBV10-3
CDR3nt: TGTGCCATCAGTGAGTCTCGGACAGGGAATGAAAAACTGTTTTTT
CDR3aa: CAISESRTGNEKLFF

abundance: .
d_gene: .
j_gene: TRBJ2-5
v_gene: TRBV3-1/TRBV3-2
CDR3nt: TGTGCCAGCAGCCAAGATAGCCTTCAAGAGACCCAGTACTTC
CDR3aa: CASSQDSLQETQYF

abundance: .
d_gene: .
j_gene: TRBJ1-5
v_gene: TRBV15
CDR3nt: TGTGCCACCAGCGGTCGACGGGTCAATCAGCCCCAGCATTTT
CDR3aa: CATSGRRVNQPQHF

abundance: .
d_gene: .
j_gene: TRBJ2-3
v_gene: TRBV7-7
CDR3nt: TGTGCCAGCAGCTTGGGGACTCTTTCAGATACGCAGTATTTT
CDR3aa: CASSLGTLSDTQYF

abundance: few
d_gene: TRBD2
j_gene: TRBJ2-3
v_gene: TRBV7-3
CDR3nt: TGTGCCAGCAGATTAGCGGGGGGGCCTGGCACAGATACGCAGTATTTT
CDR3aa: CASRLAGGPGTDTQYF

abundance: once
d_gene: TRBD2
j_gene: TRBJ2-3
v_gene: TRBV5-1
CDR3nt: TGCGCCAGCAACAGGCGTGGGGCTAGCGGTACCAGCACAGATACGCAGTATTTT
CDR3aa: CASNRRGASGTSTDTQYF

abundance: .
d_gene: .
j_gene: TRBJ2-1
v_gene: TRBV10-3
CDR3nt: TGTGCCATCGGAGAGACAGGTCAATACAATGAGCAGTTCTTC
CDR3aa: CAIGETGQYNEQFF

abundance: .
d_gene: TRBD1
j_gene: TRBJ1-4
v_gene: TRBV2
CDR3nt: TGTGCCAGCAGTGAGGGACAGGGAGGAACTAATGAAAAACTGTTTTTT
CDR3aa: CASSEGQGGTNEKLFF

abundance: few
d_gene: .
j_gene: TRBJ1-1
v_gene: TRBV5-4
CDR3nt: TGTGCCAGCAGCTTGGGGCAGGGGAGGGGCACTGAAGCTTTCTTT
CDR3aa: CASSLGQGRGTEAFF

abundance: .
d_gene: TRBD1
j_gene: TRBJ1-1
v_gene: TRBV3-1/TRBV3-2
CDR3nt: TGTGCCAGCAGCCACTTAGGGGGCGAGGAAGAAGCTTTCTTT
CDR3aa: CASSHLGGEEEAFF

abundance: .
d_gene: .
j_gene: TRBJ2-5
v_gene: TRBV19
CDR3nt: TGTGCCAGTAGTATCCTACTCCAAGAGACCCAGTACTTC
CDR3aa: CASSILLQETQYF

abundance: .
d_gene: .
j_gene: TRBJ1-6
v_gene: TRBV3-1/TRBV3-2
CDR3nt: TGTGCCAGCAGCCACAACCCGGGACTGCCTAATTCACCCCTCCACTTT
CDR3aa: CASSHNPGLPNSPLHF

abundance: .
d_gene: .
j_gene: TRBJ1-3
v_gene: TRBV6-5
CDR3nt: TGTGCCAGCAGCTCGCGGGGAAACACCATATATTTT
CDR3aa: CASSSRGNTIYF

abundance: .
d_gene: .
j_gene: TRBJ1-2
v_gene: TRBV27
CDR3nt: TGTGCCAGCAGTCCAACAGGGACCTATGGCTACACCTTC
CDR3aa: CASSPTGTYGYTF

abundance: .
d_gene: TRBD1
j_gene: TRBJ2-7
v_gene: TRBV4-1
CDR3nt: TGCGCCAGCAGCCTGGGACAGGGGCCCTACGAGCAGTACTTC
CDR3aa: CASSLGQGPYEQYF

abundance: .
d_gene: .
j_gene: TRBJ1-1
v_gene: TRBV18
CDR3nt: TGTGCCAGCTCACACTCGACAGGTGGGAACACTGAAGCTTTCTTT
CDR3aa: CASSHSTGGNTEAFF

abundance: .
d_gene: TRBD1
j_gene: TRBJ1-2
v_gene: TRBV30
CDR3nt: TGTGCCTGGATTCCGGGACAGGGGAACTATGGCTACACCTTC
CDR3aa: CAWIPGQGNYGYTF

abundance: .
d_gene: TRBD1
j_gene: TRBJ2-1
v_gene: TRBV4-3
CDR3nt: TGCGCCAGCAGCCCCGCCGGGACAGGGTACTACAATGAGCAGTTCTTC
CDR3aa: CASSPAGTGYYNEQFF

abundance: .
d_gene: .
j_gene: TRBJ1-6
v_gene: TRBV18
CDR3nt: TGTGCCAGCTCACCCCGGGACTTCTATAATTCACCCCTCCACTTT
CDR3aa: CASSPRDFYNSPLHF

abundance: few
d_gene: .
j_gene: TRBJ1-1
v_gene: TRBV4-3
CDR3nt: TGCGCCAGCAGCCAGAGGCGGGGGATGGACACTGAAGCTTTCTTT
CDR3aa: CASSQRRGMDTEAFF

abundance: .
d_gene: TRBD2
j_gene: TRBJ2-7
v_gene: TRBV6-5
CDR3nt: TGTGCCAGCAGTCCGCTAGCGGGAGGGGCTCAGCAGTACTTC
CDR3aa: CASSPLAGGAQQYF

abundance: .
d_gene: .
j_gene: TRBJ2-5
v_gene: TRBV5-1
CDR3nt: TGCGCCAGCAGCTTGGTGGGGCAGGAGACCCAGTACTTC
CDR3aa: CASSLVGQETQYF

abundance: .
d_gene: TRBD2
j_gene: TRBJ2-5
v_gene: TRBV10-3
CDR3nt: TGTGCCATCAGTGATGGGACTAGCGAGACCCAGTACTTC
CDR3aa: CAISDGTSETQYF

abundance: few
d_gene: .
j_gene: TRBJ1-1
v_gene: TRBV29-1
CDR3nt: TGCAGCGTTGAAGGTGGGCCCACTGAAGCTTTCTTT
CDR3aa: CSVEGGPTEAFF

abundance: .
d_gene: .
j_gene: TRBJ2-7
v_gene: TRBV18
CDR3nt: TGTGCCAGCTCTTCCTACGGTGAGGCTTACGAGCAGTACTTC
CDR3aa: CASSSYGEAYEQYF

abundance: once
d_gene: .
j_gene: TRBJ1-1
v_gene: TRBV28
CDR3nt: TGTGCCAGCAGTTTAATTGGGACTGCACGGAACACTGAAGCTTTCTTT
CDR3aa: CASSLIGTARNTEAFF

abundance: .
d_gene: .
j_gene: TRBJ1-2
v_gene: TRBV21-1
CDR3nt: TGTGCCAGCAGCAAAGTCCGGGGGGCCTCTGGCTACACCTTC
CDR3aa: CASSKVRGASGYTF

abundance: .
d_gene: TRBD1
j_gene: TRBJ2-7
v_gene: TRBV5-6
CDR3nt: TGTGCCAGCAGCTTGCAGGGGGCAGGGGCCTACGAGCAGTACTTC
CDR3aa: CASSLQGAGAYEQYF

abundance: few
d_gene: .
j_gene: TRBJ1-1
v_gene: TRBV27
CDR3nt: TGTGCCAGCAGTTTATACGGGGGGCCGTTGGGCACTGAAGCTTTCTTT
CDR3aa: CASSLYGGPLGTEAFF

abundance: once
d_gene: TRBD1
j_gene: TRBJ1-1
v_gene: TRBV5-6
CDR3nt: TGTGCCAGCCACAGGACAGGGGGGGACACTGAAGCTTTCTTT
CDR3aa: CASHRTGGDTEAFF

abundance: .
d_gene: TRBD1
j_gene: TRBJ1-2
v_gene: TRBV30
CDR3nt: TGTGCCTGGAGTGAGAGACAGGGGATCTCCCCTACTGTAGGCTACACCTTC
CDR3aa: CAWSERQGISPTVGYTF

abundance: once
d_gene: .
j_gene: TRBJ1-2
v_gene: TRBV11-2
CDR3nt: TGTGCCAGCAGCTTCGTTGACAGATTCTATGGCTACACCTTC
CDR3aa: CASSFVDRFYGYTF

abundance: .
d_gene: .
j_gene: TRBJ1-4
v_gene: TRBV15
CDR3nt: TGTGCCACCAGCAGACAGGGAGTGCGGGGGCCCGAAAAACTGTTTTTT
CDR3aa: CATSRQGVRGPEKLFF

abundance: .
d_gene: TRBD1
j_gene: TRBJ1-3
v_gene: TRBV29-1
CDR3nt: TGCAGCGCAGGACAGGGGGGAAACACCATATATTTT
CDR3aa: CSAGQGGNTIYF

abundance: .
d_gene: .
j_gene: TRBJ2-7
v_gene: TRBV27
CDR3nt: TGTGCCAGCAGTTCTCGGGGCAGGGGGGCCTACGAGCAGTACTTC
CDR3aa: CASSSRGRGAYEQYF

abundance: once
d_gene: .
j_gene: TRBJ1-1
v_gene: TRBV12-5
CDR3nt: TGTGCTACCTCCTTGTTCTTCACTGAAGCTTTCTTT
CDR3aa: CATSLFFTEAFF

abundance: .
d_gene: .
j_gene: TRBJ1-2
v_gene: TRBV19
CDR3nt: TGTGCCAGTAGTAACCCCGGGAGGCTCTATGGCTACACCTTC
CDR3aa: CASSNPGRLYGYTF

abundance: once
d_gene: TRBD1
j_gene: TRBJ2-6
v_gene: TRBV23-1
CDR3nt: TGCGCCAGCAGTCAATCCTCCGGGACAGGGGTCACCTCTGGGGCCAACGTCCTGACTTTC
CDR3aa: CASSQSSGTGVTSGANVLTF

abundance: .
d_gene: TRBD2
j_gene: TRBJ2-7
v_gene: TRBV27
CDR3nt: TGTGCCAGCAGTAATCGGCCCCGGGAGGGCGAGCAGTACTTC
CDR3aa: CASSNRPREGEQYF

abundance: .
d_gene: TRBD1
j_gene: TRBJ1-5
v_gene: TRBV16
CDR3nt: TGTGCCAGCAGCCAATCTTTCGAGACAGGGATAGAAGGGCAGCCCCAGCATTTT
CDR3aa: CASSQSFETGIEGQPQHF

abundance: .
d_gene: .
j_gene: TRBJ1-5
v_gene: TRBV4-3
CDR3nt: TGCGCCAGCAGCCAGGTCGCAGGGACTCCGAGCAATCAGCCCCAGCATTTT
CDR3aa: CASSQVAGTPSNQPQHF

abundance: .
d_gene: .
j_gene: TRBJ2-5
v_gene: TRBV27
CDR3nt: TGTGCCAGCAGTTTCAATGGAGGGTCGGCCCAGTACTTC
CDR3aa: CASSFNGGSAQYF

abundance: .
d_gene: TRBD1
j_gene: TRBJ2-3
v_gene: TRBV10-3
CDR3nt: TGTGCCATCAGAAGACAGGGGGTACCCACAGATACGCAGTATTTT
CDR3aa: CAIRRQGVPTDTQYF

abundance: .
d_gene: .
j_gene: TRBJ2-2
v_gene: TRBV9
CDR3nt: TGTGCCAGCAGCGTTAAGGGGCCGAACACCGGGGAGCTGTTTTTT
CDR3aa: CASSVKGPNTGELFF

abundance: .
d_gene: .
j_gene: TRBJ1-5
v_gene: TRBV5-4
CDR3nt: TGTGCCAGCAGCGTCGACATAGGCAATCAGCCCCAGCATTTT
CDR3aa: CASSVDIGNQPQHF

abundance: .
d_gene: TRBD1
j_gene: TRBJ2-7
v_gene: TRBV27
CDR3nt: TGTGCCAGCAGTTGGGGACAGGGGGGATGGCAGTACTTC
CDR3aa: CASSWGQGGWQYF

abundance: .
d_gene: TRBD2
j_gene: TRBJ2-1
v_gene: TRBV2
CDR3nt: TGTGCCAGGGGGGGACTAGCGGGAGGCAATGAGCAGTTCTTC
CDR3aa: CARGGLAGGNEQFF

abundance: once
d_gene: .
j_gene: TRBJ2-1
v_gene: TRBV20-1
CDR3nt: TGCAGTGCCCGATCCCAGGTGAAGCAGTTCTTC
CDR3aa: CSARSQVKQFF

abundance: .
d_gene: .
j_gene: TRBJ2-3
v_gene: TRBV18
CDR3nt: TGTGCCAGCTCACCACGCGGGCTTACGCAGTATTTT
CDR3aa: CASSPRGLTQYF